This T cell receptor beta chain emerged from a study of blood T cells in healthy people across ages. Germline V gene data show CDR1 as SNHLY and CDR2 as FYNNEI. V was trimmed by 9 bases and J by 8 bases, leaving 13 bases between them. CDR3 size: 12 residues. PCR was performed a second time for about 7 to 12 cycles using a sample-barcoded 5' primer and a J-beta primer mix. TCRdb reanalysed the 5' RACE reads using MiXCR and keeps one entry per CDR3 protein. The repertoire holds about 1.1 million distinct CDR3 sequences, with roughly two fifths as singletons. The gene calls are TRBV2 and TRBJ1-4; possibly TRBD1 for D (6 bases). This TCR was sampled from a man aged 18 to 29 in good health. Material: blood. CDR3 DNA sequence: TGTGCCAGTACGGCCAGGGGAGAAAAACTGTTTTTT. Translation: CASTARGEKLFF.